This is a list of T cell receptor beta chains from one sample in a study of early T cells in non-severe SARS-CoV-2 infection. MiXCR was run by TCRdb on the 5' RACE reads, yielding one entry per CDR3 protein. The table shows around 52,000 distinct CDR3 sequences, with approximately 10% occurring only once. Material for sequencing was whole blood. The receptor source for this set is an adult who was a healthcare worker with PCR-confirmed SARS-CoV-2 infection or an uninfected control (not recorded which). The CDR3 runs from the conserved cysteine through the conserved F or W. Each record gives: clone size, J gene, V gene, D gene, CDR3 protein, CDR3 DNA. D genes are given only for firm matches. Only part of the rows carry a size: once, few, many, or a class if the clone is expanded.

many TRBJ2-1 TRBV11-3 - CASSKQSSYNEQFF TGTGCCAGCAGCAAACAGAGCTCCTACAATGAGCAGTTCTTC
few TRBJ2-2 TRBV2 - CAGLRGGTGELFF TGTGCCGGTCTCCGGGGCGGCACCGGGGAGCTGTTTTTT
few TRBJ2-5 TRBV29-1 - CSVEDPFARQETQYF TGCAGCGTTGAAGATCCATTCGCGCGTCAAGAGACCCAGTACTTC
few TRBJ2-5 TRBV28 TRBD2 CASSLYSMGLANF TGTGCCAGCAGTTTATACAGTATGGGACTAGCTAACTTC
many TRBJ1-2 TRBV11-2 - CASSLSTGIYGYTF TGTGCCAGCAGCTTGAGTACAGGGATCTATGGCTACACCTTC
many TRBJ2-6 TRBV6-5 TRBD1 CASSAGTGDAGANVLTF TGTGCCAGCAGTGCCGGGACAGGGGACGCTGGGGCCAACGTCCTGACTTTC
- TRBJ2-5 TRBV5-6 - CASSSQVGDQETQYF TGTGCCAGCAGCTCCCAAGTCGGGGATCAAGAGACCCAGTACTTC
few TRBJ2-3 TRBV28 - CASRLATGAPDTQYF TGTGCCAGCAGACTTGCCACGGGGGCCCCAGATACGCAGTATTTT
many TRBJ1-2 TRBV12-3/TRBV12-4 - CASRRGEGGYTF TGTGCCAGCAGGAGGGGGGAGGGCGGCTACACCTTC
- TRBJ1-3 TRBV18 TRBD1 CASSPPGQGGSGNTIYF TGTGCCAGCTCACCACCGGGACAGGGTGGCTCTGGAAACACCATATATTTT
- TRBJ2-5 TRBV7-2 TRBD2 CASSTPTSGKYQETQYF TGTGCCAGCAGCACCCCGACTAGCGGAAAGTACCAAGAGACCCAGTACTTC
many TRBJ2-1 TRBV6-1 - CASSPTGGLTNEQFF TGTGCCAGCAGCCCAACAGGCGGACTAACCAATGAGCAGTTCTTC
- TRBJ1-1 TRBV11-2 - CASSFSTGLTWNTEAFF TGTGCCAGCAGCTTCTCAACAGGCCTCACCTGGAACACTGAAGCTTTCTTT
- TRBJ1-6 TRBV28 - CASSSPSGVANSPLHF TGTGCCAGCAGCTCCCCGTCAGGGGTTGCGAATTCACCCCTCCACTTT
few TRBJ1-5 TRBV7-9 - CASSLNAQPQHF TGTGCCAGCAGCTTAAACGCTCAGCCCCAGCATTTT
- TRBJ2-1 TRBV20-1 TRBD2 CSATRGAPTGEQFF TGCAGTGCCACGCGGGGGGCCCCGACCGGTGAGCAGTTCTTC
many TRBJ2-7 TRBV10-3 TRBD2 CAISDVQRESYEQYF TGTGCCATCAGTGATGTCCAGCGGGAGTCCTACGAGCAGTACTTC
once TRBJ1-2 TRBV29-1 TRBD1 CSVTQGAGYTF TGCAGCGTAACACAGGGGGCTGGCTACACCTTC
- TRBJ1-2 TRBV7-2 - CASSSPGRGQGYTF TGTGCCAGCAGCTCCCCCGGTCGGGGGCAGGGCTACACCTTC
- TRBJ2-2 TRBV11-2 - CAIPGRRTGELFF TGTGCCATCCCGGGCAGGCGGACCGGGGAGCTGTTTTTT
many TRBJ1-1 TRBV10-1 - CASSARGARTEAFF TGCGCCAGCAGTGCTCGGGGGGCAAGGACTGAAGCTTTCTTT
- TRBJ1-1 TRBV6-4 TRBD1 CASSLGGENTEAFF TGTGCCAGCAGCCTAGGGGGCGAGAACACTGAAGCTTTCTTT
- TRBJ2-1 TRBV10-3 - CARVGSDNEQFF TGTGCGCGGGTCGGGAGCGACAATGAGCAGTTCTTC
many TRBJ2-7 TRBV5-1 - CASSLAFGSEQYF TGCGCCAGCAGCTTGGCATTCGGATCCGAGCAGTACTTC
- TRBJ2-3 TRBV5-4 TRBD2 CASSRRLAGSTDTQYF TGTGCCAGCAGCCGACGACTAGCGGGGTCCACAGATACGCAGTATTTT
few TRBJ1-3 TRBV18 - CASSLSSQGPRYGNTIYF TGTGCCAGCTCACTTTCTTCGCAGGGACCGAGATATGGAAACACCATATATTTT
- TRBJ2-3 TRBV3-1 - CASTRTFSTDTQYF TGTGCCAGCACCCGGACTTTCAGCACAGATACGCAGTATTTT
- TRBJ1-6 TRBV7-2 TRBD1 CATLSRGNNSPLHF TGTGCCACCCTATCCAGGGGGAATAATTCACCCCTCCACTTT
- TRBJ2-7 TRBV10-3 TRBD1 CAISGTGQADYEQYF TGTGCCATCAGTGGAACCGGACAGGCCGACTACGAGCAGTACTTC
- TRBJ2-3 TRBV27 - CASSSQWGTDTQYF TGTGCCAGCAGTTCACAGTGGGGCACAGATACGCAGTATTTT
many TRBJ2-7 TRBV3-1 TRBD1 CASSTDRGDKQYF TGTGCCAGCAGCACCGACAGGGGAGATAAGCAGTACTTC
many TRBJ2-7 TRBV15 - CATSLASEYEQYF TGTGCCACCAGCTTAGCTTCCGAGTACGAGCAGTACTTC
once TRBJ2-7 TRBV15 - CATSRLLQGREQYF TGTGCCACCAGCAGACTACTTCAGGGACGCGAGCAGTACTTC
many TRBJ2-1 TRBV28 TRBD2 CASSSTSGRTLDEQFF TGTGCCAGCAGTTCCACTAGCGGGAGGACGTTGGATGAGCAGTTCTTC
few TRBJ2-3 TRBV7-3 - CASSPLGRRTDTQYF TGTGCCAGCAGCCCCCTGGGGAGGCGCACAGATACGCAGTATTTT
few TRBJ2-2 TRBV11-2 - CASSLGALGPTGELFF TGTGCCAGCAGCTTAGGGGCATTGGGTCCCACCGGGGAGCTGTTTTTT